This passage covers 9 T cell receptor beta chains from one sample sequenced in a study of cytomegalovirus exposure and HLA in healthy donors. It was with 60 Vbeta and 13 Jbeta primers that the PCR ran. Clones were read by immunoSEQ multiplex PCR, and TCRdb kept only the in-frame ones, dropping some. This table has some 140,000 clones, nearly 80% appearing once. Source material: PBMCs. The receptors derive from a man under 40 in good health and CMV-seropositive.

This clone was counted a single time. V is TRBV5-1 and J is TRBJ2-3, with D perhaps matching TRBD2 (5 bases). Germline V CDR1 and CDR2: SGHRS, YFSETQ. The CDR3 runs 11 residues. V was shortened by 5 bases and J by 6 bases, with 7 bases between the two germline ends. This CDR3 is CASRSGDTQYF. The CDR3 DNA sequence: TGCGCCAGCAGGTCGGGGGATACGCAGTATTTT.

The chain carries TRBV4-1 and TRBJ2-7; 7 bases are a match to TRBD2. The CDR3 spans 17 residues. Losses at the gene ends were 3 bases for V and 2 bases for J; bases not matched to a gene: 13. The germline V gene encodes CDR1 MGHRA and CDR2 YSYEKL. The CDR3 DNA reads as TGCGCCAGCAGCCAGACCCTCGGGGCTAGCGGTGCCTACGAGCAGTACTTC. Translating it yields CASSQTLGASGAYEQYF.

CDR3 coding DNA: TGCGCCAGCAGACCGGGACAGGGCCCCTATGGCTACACCTTC. Translation gives CASRPGQGPYGYTF. This rearrangement joins TRBV5-1 to TRBJ1-2, with 9 positions matching TRBD1. Per the germline V gene, CDR1 is SGHRS and CDR2 is YFSETQ. This CDR3 has 14 residues. V lost 5 bases, J lost 4 bases, and 6 bases stayed unmatched.

This clone was seen a handful of times. The gene calls are TRBV27 and TRBJ1-3; D uncertain. Trimming cost V 5 bases and J 0 bases, with 8 bases left between them. The CDR3 sequence is 14 residues long. Germline V gene lookup returns CDR1 MNHEY and CDR2 SMNVEV (reference sequence). The CDR3 DNA is TGTGCCAGCAGTAGCCTGAGCTCTGGAAACACCATATATTTT. The encoded protein is CASSSLSSGNTIYF.

V gene TRBV18 combines with J gene TRBJ2-5, with 11 bases aligning to TRBD2. The V and J ends lost 4 bases and 2 bases, in that order; junction bases with no gene match: 9. From germline, CDR1 is KGHSH and CDR2 LQKENI. The CDR3 length is 17 residues. The CDR3 here is CASSLSVTSGGQETQYF. CDR3 bases: TGTGCCAGCTCACTCAGCGTTACTAGCGGGGGACAAGAGACCCAGTACTTC.

The table lists this clone with a few counts. The chain employs TRBV5-5 and TRBJ2-5; D is perhaps TRBD1 (5 bases). Gene TRBJ2-7 matches the end of the DNA better, so the J call may be wrong. This CDR3 contains 16 residues. In germline, CDR1 is SGHKS, CDR2 YYEKEE (reference sequence). CDR3 in DNA: TGTGCCAGCAGCACGATCGGTAGGGGCTACGCCTACGAGCAGTACTTC. This translates into CASSTIGRGYAYEQYF.

The chain couples TRBV5-1 to TRBJ1-1, with D unresolved. The CDR3 runs 13 residues. V lost 4 bases and J lost 0, with 7 bases in between. Germline V CDR1 and CDR2: SGHRS, YFSETQ. The CDR3 sequence is CASSESMNTEAFF. Written as DNA, the CDR3 is TGCGCCAGCAGCGAGTCTATGAACACTGAAGCTTTCTTT.

The rearrangement links TRBV11-2 to TRBJ2-3, with 14 bases lining up with TRBD2. The CDR3 contains 17 residues. V lost 4 bases to trimming and J lost 6 bases; unmatched junction nucleotides: 9. The V gene's germline CDR1 is SGHAT and CDR2 FQNNGV. As DNA, the CDR3 is TGTGCCAGCAGCTCCCCCGGGACTAGCGGGAGTTCGGATACGCAGTATTTT. Its protein is CASSSPGTSGSSDTQYF.

J is TRBJ2-7 and V is TRBV5-4; 8 bases are shared with TRBD2. V lost 4 bases to trimming and J lost 6 bases; unmatched junction nucleotides: 9. The CDR3 loop spans 14 amino acids. Per germline, CDR1 SGHNT and CDR2 YYREEE (reference sequence). CDR3 sequence: CASSQAGARVEQYF. CDR3 nucleotide sequence: TGTGCCAGCAGCCAAGCGGGAGCCCGAGTCGAGCAGTACTTC.